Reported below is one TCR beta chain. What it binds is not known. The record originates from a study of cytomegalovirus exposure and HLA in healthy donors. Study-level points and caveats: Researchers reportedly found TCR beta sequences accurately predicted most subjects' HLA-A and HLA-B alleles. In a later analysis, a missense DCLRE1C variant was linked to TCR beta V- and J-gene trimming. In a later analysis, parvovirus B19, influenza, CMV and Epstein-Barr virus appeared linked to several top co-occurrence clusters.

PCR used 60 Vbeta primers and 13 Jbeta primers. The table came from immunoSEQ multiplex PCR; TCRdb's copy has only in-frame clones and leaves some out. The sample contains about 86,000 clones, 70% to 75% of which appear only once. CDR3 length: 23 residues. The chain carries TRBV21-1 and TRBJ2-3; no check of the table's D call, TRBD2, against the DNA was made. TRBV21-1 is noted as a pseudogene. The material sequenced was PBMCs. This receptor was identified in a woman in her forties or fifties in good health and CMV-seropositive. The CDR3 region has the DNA TGTGCCAGCAGCAATAGTCAGGCGGGAGGACTAGCGGGAGACCCGCGTAGTACAGATACGCAGTATTTT. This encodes CASSNSQAGGLAGDPRSTDTQYF.